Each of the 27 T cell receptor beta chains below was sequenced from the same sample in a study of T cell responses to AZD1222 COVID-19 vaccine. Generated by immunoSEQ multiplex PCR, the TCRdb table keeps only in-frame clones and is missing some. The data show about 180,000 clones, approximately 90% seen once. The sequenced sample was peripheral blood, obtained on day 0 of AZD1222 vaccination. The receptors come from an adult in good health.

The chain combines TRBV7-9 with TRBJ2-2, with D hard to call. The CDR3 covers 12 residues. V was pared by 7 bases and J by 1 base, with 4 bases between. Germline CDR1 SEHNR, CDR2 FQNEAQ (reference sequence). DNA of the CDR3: TGTGCCAGCAACCGGAACACCGGGGAGCTGTTTTTT. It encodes CASNRNTGELFF.

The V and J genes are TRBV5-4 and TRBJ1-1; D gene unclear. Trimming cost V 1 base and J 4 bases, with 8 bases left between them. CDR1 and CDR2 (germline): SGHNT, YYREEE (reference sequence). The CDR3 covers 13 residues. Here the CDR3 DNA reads TGTGCCAGCAGCTTGAGGATAGGCACTGAAGCTTTCTTT. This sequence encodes CASSLRIGTEAFF.

CDR3 sequence (DNA): TGTGCCAGCAGCCAAGGGGGTCTCGTCTCGAGTGGCTACACCTTC. Translation: CASSQGGLVSSGYTF. J is TRBJ1-2 and V is TRBV3-1 (or the pseudogene TRBV3-2); D call uncertain. Trimming left V 1 base short and J 7 bases short, with 16 bases between. The CDR3 covers 15 residues. Looked up from germline, CDR1 is LGHDT and CDR2 is YNNKEL (reference sequence).

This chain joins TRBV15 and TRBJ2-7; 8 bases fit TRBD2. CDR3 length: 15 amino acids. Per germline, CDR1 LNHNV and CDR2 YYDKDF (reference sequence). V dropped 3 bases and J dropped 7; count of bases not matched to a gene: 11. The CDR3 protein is CATSSGPGGFGEQYF. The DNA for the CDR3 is TGTGCCACCAGCAGTGGCCCGGGGGGGTTTGGGGAGCAGTACTTC.

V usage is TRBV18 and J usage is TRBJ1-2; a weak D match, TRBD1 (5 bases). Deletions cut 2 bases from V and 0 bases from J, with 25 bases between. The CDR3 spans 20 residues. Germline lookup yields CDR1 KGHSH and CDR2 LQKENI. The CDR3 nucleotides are TGTGCCAGCTCACCAAGACTTTTATTGACAGCCGATTCAACTAACTATGGCTACACCTTC. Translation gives CASSPRLLLTADSTNYGYTF.

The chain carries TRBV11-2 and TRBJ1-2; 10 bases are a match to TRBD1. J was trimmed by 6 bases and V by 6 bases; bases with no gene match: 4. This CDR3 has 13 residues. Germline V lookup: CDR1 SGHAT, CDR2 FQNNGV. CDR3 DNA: TGTGCCAGCAGTCTCGGGACAGGGGATGGCTACACCTTC. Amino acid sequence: CASSLGTGDGYTF.

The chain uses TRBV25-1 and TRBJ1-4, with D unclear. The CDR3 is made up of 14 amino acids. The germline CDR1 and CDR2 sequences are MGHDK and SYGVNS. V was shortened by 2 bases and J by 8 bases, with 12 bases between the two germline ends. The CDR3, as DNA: TGTGCCAGCAGTGAACCCGGCAGAGGGGAAAAACTGTTTTTT. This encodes CASSEPGRGEKLFF. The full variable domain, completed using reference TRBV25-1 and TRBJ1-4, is EADIYQTPRYLVIGTGKKITLECSQTMGHDKMYWYQQDPGMELHLIHYSYGVNSTEKGDLSSESTVSRIRTEHFPLTLESARPSHTSQYLCASSEPGRGEKLFFGSGTQLSVL.

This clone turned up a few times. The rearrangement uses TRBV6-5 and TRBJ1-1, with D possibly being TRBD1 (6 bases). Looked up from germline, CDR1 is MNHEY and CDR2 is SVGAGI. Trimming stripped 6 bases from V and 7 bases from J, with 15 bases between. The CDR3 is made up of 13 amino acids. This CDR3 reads CASSVRGFDEAFF. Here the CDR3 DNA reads TGTGCCAGCAGCGTCAGGGGATTTGATGAAGCTTTCTTT.

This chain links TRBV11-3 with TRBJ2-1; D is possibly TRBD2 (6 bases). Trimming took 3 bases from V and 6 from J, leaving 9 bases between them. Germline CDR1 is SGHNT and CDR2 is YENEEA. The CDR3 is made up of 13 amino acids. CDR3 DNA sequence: TGTGCCAGCAGCTTGGCGGGGTCCAATGAGCAGTTCTTC. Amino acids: CASSLAGSNEQFF.

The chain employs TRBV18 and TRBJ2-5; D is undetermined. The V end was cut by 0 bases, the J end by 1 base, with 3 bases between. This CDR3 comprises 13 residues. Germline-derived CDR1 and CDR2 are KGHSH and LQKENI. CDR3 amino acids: CASSPPGQETQYF. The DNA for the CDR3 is TGTGCCAGCTCACCACCGGGCCAAGAGACCCAGTACTTC.

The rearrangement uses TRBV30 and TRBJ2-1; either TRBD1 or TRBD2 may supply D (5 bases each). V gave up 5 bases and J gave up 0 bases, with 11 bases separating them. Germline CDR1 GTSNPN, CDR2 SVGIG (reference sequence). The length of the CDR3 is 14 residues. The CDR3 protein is CAWGSGSSYNEQFF. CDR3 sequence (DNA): TGTGCCTGGGGGTCAGGGAGCTCCTACAATGAGCAGTTCTTC.

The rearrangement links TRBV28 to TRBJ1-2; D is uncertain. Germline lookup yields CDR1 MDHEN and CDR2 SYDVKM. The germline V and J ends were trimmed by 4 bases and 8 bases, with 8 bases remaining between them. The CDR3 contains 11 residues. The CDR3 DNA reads TGTGCCAGCAGTTCACAAGTGGGCTACACCTTC. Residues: CASSSQVGYTF.

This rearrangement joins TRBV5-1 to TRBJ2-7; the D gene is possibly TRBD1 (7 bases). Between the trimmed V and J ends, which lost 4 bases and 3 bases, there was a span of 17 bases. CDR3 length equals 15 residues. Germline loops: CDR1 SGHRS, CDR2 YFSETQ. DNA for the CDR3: TGCGCCAGCAGCCCGGGGGTCCCAGGGGGCTACGAGCAGTACTTC. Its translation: CASSPGVPGGYEQYF.

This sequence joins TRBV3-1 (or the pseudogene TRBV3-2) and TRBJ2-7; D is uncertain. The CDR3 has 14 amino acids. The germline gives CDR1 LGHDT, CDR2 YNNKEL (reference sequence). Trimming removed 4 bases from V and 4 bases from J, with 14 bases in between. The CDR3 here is CASSRFSPAYEQYF. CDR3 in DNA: TGTGCCAGCAGCCGGTTCTCCCCGGCTTACGAGCAGTACTTC.

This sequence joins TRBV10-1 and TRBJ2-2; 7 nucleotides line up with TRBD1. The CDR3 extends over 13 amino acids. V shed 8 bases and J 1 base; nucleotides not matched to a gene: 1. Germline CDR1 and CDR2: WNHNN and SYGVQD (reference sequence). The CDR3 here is CASRTGNTGELFF. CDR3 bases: TGCGCCAGCCGGACAGGGAACACCGGGGAGCTGTTTTTT.

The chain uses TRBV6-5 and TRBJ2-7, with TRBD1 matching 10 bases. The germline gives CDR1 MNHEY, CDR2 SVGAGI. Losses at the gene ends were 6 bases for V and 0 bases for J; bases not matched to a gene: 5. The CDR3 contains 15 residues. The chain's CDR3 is CASRDRGIYSYEQYF. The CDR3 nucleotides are TGTGCCAGCAGGGACAGGGGGATTTACTCCTACGAGCAGTACTTC.

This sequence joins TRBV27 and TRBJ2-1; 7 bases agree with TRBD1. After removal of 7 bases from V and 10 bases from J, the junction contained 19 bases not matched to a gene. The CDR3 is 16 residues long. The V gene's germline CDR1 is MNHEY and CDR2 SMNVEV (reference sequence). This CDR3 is CASTRSTGTPHWEQFF. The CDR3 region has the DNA TGTGCCAGCACCCGATCGACAGGGACCCCGCATTGGGAGCAGTTCTTC.

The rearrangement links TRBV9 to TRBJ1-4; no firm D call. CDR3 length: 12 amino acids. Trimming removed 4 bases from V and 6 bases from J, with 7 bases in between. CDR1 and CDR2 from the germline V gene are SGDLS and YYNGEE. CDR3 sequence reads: CASSIGDEKLFF. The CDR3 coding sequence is TGTGCCAGCAGCATTGGGGATGAAAAACTGTTTTTT.

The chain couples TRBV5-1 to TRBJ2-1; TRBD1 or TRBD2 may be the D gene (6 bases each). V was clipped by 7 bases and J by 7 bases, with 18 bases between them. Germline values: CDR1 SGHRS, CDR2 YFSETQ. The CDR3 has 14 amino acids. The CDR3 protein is CASHAGRGRNEQFF. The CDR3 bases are TGCGCCAGCCACGCGGGTCGGGGGCGGAATGAGCAGTTCTTC.

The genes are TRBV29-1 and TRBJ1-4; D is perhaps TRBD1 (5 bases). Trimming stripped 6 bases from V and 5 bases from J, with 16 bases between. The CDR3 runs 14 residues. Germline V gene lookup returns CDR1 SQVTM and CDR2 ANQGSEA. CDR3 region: CSVRFGTVNEKLFF. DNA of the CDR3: TGCAGCGTACGGTTCGGGACGGTAAATGAAAAACTGTTTTTT.

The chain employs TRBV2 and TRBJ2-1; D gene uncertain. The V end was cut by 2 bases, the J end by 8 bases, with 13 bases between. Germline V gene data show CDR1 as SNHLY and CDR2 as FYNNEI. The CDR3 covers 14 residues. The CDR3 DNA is TGTGCCAGCAGTGAACCTGGAGCTACGGATGAGCAGTTCTTC. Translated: CASSEPGATDEQFF.

CDR3: CASSWNRGARTEAFF. As DNA, the CDR3 is TGTGCCAGCAGCTGGAATCGGGGGGCACGGACTGAAGCTTTCTTT. The chain couples TRBV5-4 to TRBJ1-1, with D possibly being TRBD1 (6 bases). Trimming cost V 3 bases and J 5 bases, with 17 bases left between them. There are 15 residues in the CDR3. Germline V gene lookup returns CDR1 SGHNT and CDR2 YYREEE (reference sequence). The whole variable domain, filled in from reference TRBV5-4 and TRBJ1-1, reads ETGVTQSPTHLIKTRGQQVTLRCSSQSGHNTVSWYQQALGQGPQFIFQYYREEENGRGNFPPRFSGLQFPNYSSELNVNALELDDSALYLCASSWNRGARTEAFFGQGTRLTVV.

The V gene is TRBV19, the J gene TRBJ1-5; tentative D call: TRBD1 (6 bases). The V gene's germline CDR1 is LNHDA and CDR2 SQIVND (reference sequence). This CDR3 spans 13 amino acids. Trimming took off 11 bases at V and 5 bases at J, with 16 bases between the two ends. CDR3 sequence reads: CAGAGTRDQPQHF. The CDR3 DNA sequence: TGTGCCGGAGCCGGGACACGCGATCAGCCCCAGCATTTT.

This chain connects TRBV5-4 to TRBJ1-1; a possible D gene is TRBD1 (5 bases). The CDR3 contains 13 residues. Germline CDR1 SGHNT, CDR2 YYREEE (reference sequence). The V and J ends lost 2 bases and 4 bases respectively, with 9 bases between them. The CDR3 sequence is CASSFNTGTEAFF. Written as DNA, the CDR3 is TGTGCCAGCAGCTTCAACACAGGCACTGAAGCTTTCTTT.

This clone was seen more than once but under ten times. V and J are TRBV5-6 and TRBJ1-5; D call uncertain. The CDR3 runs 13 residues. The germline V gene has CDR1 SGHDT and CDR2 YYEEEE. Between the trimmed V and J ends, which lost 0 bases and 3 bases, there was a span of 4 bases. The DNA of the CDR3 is TGTGCCAGCAGCTTGGCCTCCAATCAGCCCCAGCATTTT. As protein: CASSLASNQPQHF.

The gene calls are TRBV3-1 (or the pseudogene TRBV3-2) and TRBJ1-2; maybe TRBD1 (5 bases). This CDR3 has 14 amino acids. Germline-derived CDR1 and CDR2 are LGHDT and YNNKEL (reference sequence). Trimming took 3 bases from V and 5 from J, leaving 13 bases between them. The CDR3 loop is CASSHRVDLYGYTF. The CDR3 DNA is TGTGCCAGCAGCCACAGGGTCGATCTGTATGGCTACACCTTC.

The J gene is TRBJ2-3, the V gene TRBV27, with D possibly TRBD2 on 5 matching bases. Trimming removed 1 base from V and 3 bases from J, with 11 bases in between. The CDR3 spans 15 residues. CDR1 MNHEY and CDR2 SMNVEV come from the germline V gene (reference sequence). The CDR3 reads CASSLYARGTDTQYF. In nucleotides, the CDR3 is TGTGCCAGCAGTTTATATGCACGGGGAACAGATACGCAGTATTTT.